Presented here are 22 T cell receptor beta chains from one specimen sequenced in a study of persistence of HIV-infected CD4 T cells. Their antigens are not known. Anti-CD3/anti-CD28 beads served as a nonspecific positive control stimulus. Sorting selected CD4+ T cells upregulating both CD40 ligand and CD69. The libraries were made with immunoSEQ version 4 in survey mode. Assay used: immunoSEQ multiplex PCR; TCRdb lists only in-frame clones, some missing. Here the sample spans 40,000 to 55,000 clones, around 90% being singletons. The sample in question was CD4+ T cells sorted from PBMCs after 18-hour stimulation, obtained from a patient who received antiretroviral therapy. These receptors were obtained from an adult woman with HIV who was CMV-seropositive.

The genes are TRBV5-1 and TRBJ2-1; D possibly corresponds to TRBD2 (5 bases). V lost 0 bases to trimming and J lost 6 bases, with 10 bases between them. The CDR3 runs 14 residues. Looked up from germline, CDR1 is SGHRS and CDR2 is YFSETQ. CDR3 DNA sequence: TGCGCCAGCAGCTTGGCTTTAGCGCGCAATGAGCAGTTCTTC. Amino acid sequence: CASSLALARNEQFF.

The V gene is TRBV13, the J gene TRBJ2-3; 13 bases are a match to TRBD2. Germline lookup yields CDR1 PRHDT and CDR2 FYEKMQ (reference sequence). J lost 7 bases, V lost 5 bases, and 9 bases had no gene match. The CDR3 is 16 amino acids. The CDR3 DNA is TGTGCCAGCAGCCTTGGGGGGACTAGCGGGATTCATACGCAGTATTTT. As protein: CASSLGGTSGIHTQYF. The variable domain in full, completed from reference TRBV13 and TRBJ2-3, reads AAGVIQSPRHLIKEKRETATLKCYPIPRHDTVYWYQQGPGQDPQFLISFYEKMQSDKGSIPDRFSAQQFSDYHSELNMSSLELGDSALYFCASSLGGTSGIHTQYFGPGTRLTVL.

The rearrangement links TRBV5-1 to TRBJ1-1; 9 positions agree with TRBD1. From germline, CDR1 is SGHRS and CDR2 YFSETQ. This CDR3 comprises 14 residues. The J segment lost 6 bases and the V segment lost 7 bases, leaving 10 bases of the junction unmatched. CDR3 nucleotide sequence: TGCGCCAGCGCAACTACAGGGGGCTCCTCTGAAGCTTTCTTT. Its translation is CASATTGGSSEAFF.

The chain joins TRBV10-3 to TRBJ1-3; D unresolved. Trimming took 3 bases from V and 0 from J, leaving 6 bases between them. The CDR3 sequence is 14 residues long. The germline V gene encodes CDR1 ENHRY and CDR2 SYGVKD. CDR3 bases: TGTGCCATCAGTGACTCCCGCTCTGGAAACACCATATATTTT. It translates to CAISDSRSGNTIYF.

The V call is TRBV6-2 or TRBV6-3, the J call TRBJ1-1; TRBD1 is a possible D gene (5 bases). V was shortened by 3 bases and J by 1 base, with 18 bases between the two germline ends. There are 17 residues in the CDR3. CDR1 MNHEY and CDR2 SVGEGT come from the germline V gene. CDR3 DNA: TGTGCCAGCAGTTATGGGGGGTGGTCAGGAAAGAACACTGAAGCTTTCTTT. Translation gives CASSYGGWSGKNTEAFF.

The J gene is TRBJ1-2, the V gene TRBV4-1; possibly TRBD1 for D (5 bases). The CDR3 loop spans 16 amino acids. CDR1 MGHRA and CDR2 YSYEKL come from the germline V gene. Trimming removed 7 bases from V and 3 bases from J, with 21 bases in between. CDR3 nucleotides: TGCGCCAGCACCCCTTTTCCGACAGTGGGGGACTATGGCTACACCTTC. As protein: CASTPFPTVGDYGYTF.

The rearrangement uses TRBV5-6 and TRBJ1-6; possible D gene TRBD1, 5 bases. Germline loops: CDR1 SGHDT, CDR2 YYEEEE. The CDR3 contains 15 residues. The V end lost 2 bases, the J end lost 6 bases, and 12 bases lay between the germline ends. The CDR3 DNA sequence: TGTGCCAGCAGCTTAAGGGGAAGGGGTAATTCACCCCTCCACTTT. This sequence encodes CASSLRGRGNSPLHF.

The DNA for the CDR3 is TGTGCCACCAGTGATGCCAGGAACCACTACGAGCAGTACTTC. This encodes CATSDARNHYEQYF. V gene TRBV24-1 combines with J gene TRBJ2-7; D gene uncertain. The length of the CDR3 is 14 residues. V was clipped by 3 bases and J by 3 bases, with 11 bases between them. The V gene's germline CDR1 is KGHDR and CDR2 SFDVKD.

This chain joins TRBV2 and TRBJ2-7; D remains ambiguous. The CDR3 has 12 residues. CDR1 is SNHLY, CDR2 FYNNEI, per germline. Trimming pared 3 bases from V and 3 bases from J, leaving 6 bases between. In DNA, the CDR3 is TGTGCCAGCAGTGATCCTGACTACGAGCAGTACTTC. Amino acids: CASSDPDYEQYF.

The rearrangement joins TRBV19 to TRBJ1-3, with 7 bases fitting TRBD1. Germline loops: CDR1 LNHDA, CDR2 SQIVND (reference sequence). After removal of 6 bases from V and 0 bases from J, the junction contained 8 bases not matched to a gene. The CDR3 contains 16 residues. The CDR3 region is CASSNPGQLSGNTIYF. As DNA, the CDR3 is TGTGCCAGTAGCAATCCGGGACAGCTCTCTGGAAACACCATATATTTT.

The chain recombines TRBV5-1 with TRBJ2-1; D possibly corresponds to TRBD2 (6 bases). This CDR3 region has 17 residues. The V end lost 8 bases, the J end lost 1 base, and 22 bases lay between the germline ends. Germline assignment: CDR1 SGHRS and CDR2 YFSETQ. The CDR3 DNA is TGCGCCAGTTGTTCCAGCCATAGCGGCTTATCCTACAATGAGCAGTTCTTC. This translates into CASCSSHSGLSYNEQFF.

CDR3 nucleotide sequence: TGTGCCAGCAGTTTCTCAGGGAGTCTTCAGGAGCAGTATTTT. Its translation is CASSFSGSLQEQYF. The genes are TRBV25-1 and TRBJ2-3; either TRBD1 or TRBD2 may fit D (5 bases each). Per germline, CDR1 MGHDK and CDR2 SYGVNS. V gave up 5 bases and J gave up 11 bases, with 20 bases separating them. This CDR3 comprises 14 residues.

The sample holds a few counts of this clone. The gene calls are TRBV7-6 and TRBJ1-1, with D uncertain. Trimming removed 4 bases at V and 3 bases at J, with 6 bases between. This CDR3 spans 12 amino acids. Germline assignment: CDR1 SGHVS and CDR2 FNYEAQ. The CDR3 here is CASSSLDTEAFF. The CDR3, as DNA: TGTGCCAGCAGCTCGCTGGACACTGAAGCTTTCTTT. The variable domain in full, completed from reference TRBV7-6 and TRBJ1-1, reads GAGVSQSPRYKVTKRGQDVALRCDPISGHVSLYWYRQALGQGPEFLTYFNYEAQQDKSGLPNDRFSAERPEGSISTLTIQRTEQRDSAMYRCASSSLDTEAFFGQGTRLTVV.

Remarks on this clone: Compared with germline, one end of the junction differs, possibly owing to a read error. The rearrangement joins TRBV6-4 to TRBJ2-1; a weak D match, TRBD1 (6 bases). CDR1 and CDR2 from the germline V gene are MRHNA and SNTAGT. CDR3 length equals 14 residues. The CDR3 region has the DNA TGTGCCAGCAGTGTTTCCCCGGACAGTCCGTATCAGGTCTTC. Amino acids: CASSVSPDSPYQVF.

The chain links TRBV28 to TRBJ2-1; 12 bases fit TRBD2. With V trimmed by 9 bases and J by 9 bases, 12 bases remained unmatched. Germline V gene sequence: CDR1 MDHEN, CDR2 SYDVKM. The CDR3 runs 15 residues. The CDR3 nucleotides are TGTGCCAGTCGGTACCTAGCGGGAGGGCCAAGTGAGCAGTTCTTC. Amino acid sequence: CASRYLAGGPSEQFF. Filled out from reference TRBV28 and TRBJ2-1, the complete variable domain reads DVKVTQSSRYLVKRTGEKVFLECVQDMDHENMFWYRQDPGLGLRLIYFSYDVKMKEKGDIPEGYSVSREKKERFSLILESASTNQTSMYLCASRYLAGGPSEQFFGPGTRLTVL.

V gene TRBV7-2 combines with J gene TRBJ2-1; 10 nucleotides agree with TRBD2. The CDR3 sequence is 16 residues long. Germline lookup yields CDR1 SGHTA and CDR2 FQGNSA. V dropped 5 bases and J dropped 2; count of bases not matched to a gene: 6. The CDR3 DNA is TGTGCCAGCAGCGGATCTAGCGGGGGAACCTACAATGAGCAGTTCTTC. Protein: CASSGSSGGTYNEQFF.

The chain recombines TRBV5-6 with TRBJ1-1, with D uncertain. Trimming shortened V by 5 bases and J by 1 base, and 12 bases separated the two germline ends. Germline V CDR1 and CDR2: SGHDT, YYEEEE. This CDR3 is 14 amino acids long. The CDR3 sequence: CASRTGLPNTEAFF. The CDR3 DNA is TGTGCCAGCAGGACCGGGCTCCCGAACACTGAAGCTTTCTTT.

The CDR3 DNA reads TGTGCCAGCAGCCTGCGGTTAGTAGAGACCCAGTACTTC. Translation: CASSLRLVETQYF. The chain recombines TRBV7-6 with TRBJ2-5; D not resolved. The CDR3 length is 13 residues. The germline V and J ends were trimmed by 5 bases and 4 bases, with 11 bases remaining between them. Germline CDR1 is SGHVS and CDR2 is FNYEAQ.

This rearrangement joins TRBV6-1 to TRBJ1-6, with TRBD1 as a possible D gene (6 bases). Germline lookup yields CDR1 MNHNS and CDR2 SASEGT. Trimming left V 2 bases short and J 6 bases short, with 17 bases between. The CDR3 sequence is 17 residues long. The CDR3 sequence: CASSEKGRGSLNSPLHF. Here the CDR3 DNA reads TGTGCCAGCAGTGAAAAGGGCAGGGGCTCCCTTAATTCACCCCTCCACTTT.

The chain links TRBV11-3 to TRBJ2-5; TRBD2 matches 11 bases. The CDR3 runs to 17 residues. J gave up 4 bases and V 0 bases, and 7 bases lay outside the gene matches. Looked up from germline, CDR1 is SGHNT and CDR2 is YENEEA. The CDR3 DNA follows: TGTGCCAGCAGCTTAGATTCGATTGGGACTAGCGGAGAGACCCAGTACTTC. Translating it yields CASSLDSIGTSGETQYF.

The V gene is TRBV5-8, the J gene TRBJ1-1; no firm D call. The V and J ends lost 0 bases and 7 bases respectively, with 7 bases between them. This CDR3 spans 12 amino acids. Germline CDR1 is SGHTS and CDR2 is YDEGEE. The CDR3 here is CASSLVKIEAFF. The CDR3, as DNA: TGTGCCAGCAGCTTGGTTAAAATTGAAGCTTTCTTT.

The chain couples TRBV7-8 to TRBJ1-3; D not certain. Germline V gene data show CDR1 as SGHVS and CDR2 as FQNEAQ. V was cut by 7 bases and J by 0 bases, with 13 bases left in between. The CDR3 has 15 residues. CDR3 residues: CASKKAVFSGNTIYF. CDR3 in DNA: TGTGCCAGCAAGAAGGCGGTCTTCTCTGGAAACACCATATATTTT.